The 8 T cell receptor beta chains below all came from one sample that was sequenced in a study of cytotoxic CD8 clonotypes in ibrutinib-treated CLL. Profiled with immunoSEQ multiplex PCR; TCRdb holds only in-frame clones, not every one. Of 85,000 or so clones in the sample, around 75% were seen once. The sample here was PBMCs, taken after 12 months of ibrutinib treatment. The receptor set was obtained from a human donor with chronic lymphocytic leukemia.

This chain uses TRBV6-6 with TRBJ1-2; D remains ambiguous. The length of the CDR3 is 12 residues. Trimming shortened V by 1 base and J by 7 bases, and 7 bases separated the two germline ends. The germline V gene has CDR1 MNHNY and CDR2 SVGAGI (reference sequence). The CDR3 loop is CASSYYFGGYTF. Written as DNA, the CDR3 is TGTGCCAGCAGTTACTATTTTGGTGGCTACACCTTC.

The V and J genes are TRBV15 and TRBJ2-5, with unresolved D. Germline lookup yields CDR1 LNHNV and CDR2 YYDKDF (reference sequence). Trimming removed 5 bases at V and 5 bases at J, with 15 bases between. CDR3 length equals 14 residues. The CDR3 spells CATSVQGGGETQYF. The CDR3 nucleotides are TGTGCCACCAGCGTTCAAGGCGGTGGGGAGACCCAGTACTTC.

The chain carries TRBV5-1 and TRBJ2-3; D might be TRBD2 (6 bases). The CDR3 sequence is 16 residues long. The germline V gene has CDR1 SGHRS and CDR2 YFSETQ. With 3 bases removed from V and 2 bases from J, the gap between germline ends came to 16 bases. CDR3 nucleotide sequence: TGCGCCAGCAGCTCCCAGGGCGCGGGGCCCACAGATACGCAGTATTTT. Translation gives CASSSQGAGPTDTQYF.

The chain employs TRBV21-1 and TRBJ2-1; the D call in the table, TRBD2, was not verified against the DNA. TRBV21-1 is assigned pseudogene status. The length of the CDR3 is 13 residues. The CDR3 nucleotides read TGTGCCAGCAGCAACGGGTATTACAATGAGCAGTTCTTC. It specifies CASSNGYYNEQFF.

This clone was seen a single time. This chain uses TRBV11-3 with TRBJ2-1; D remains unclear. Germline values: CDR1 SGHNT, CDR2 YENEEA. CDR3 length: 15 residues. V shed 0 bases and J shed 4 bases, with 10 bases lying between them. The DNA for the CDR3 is TGTGCCAGCAGCTTAGATTCCGGGCCGTACAATGAGCAGTTCTTC. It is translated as CASSLDSGPYNEQFF.

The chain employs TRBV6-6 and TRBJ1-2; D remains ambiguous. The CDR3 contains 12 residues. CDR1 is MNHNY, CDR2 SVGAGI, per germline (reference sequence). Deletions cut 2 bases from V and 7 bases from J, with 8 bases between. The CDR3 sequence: CASSYPSGGYTF. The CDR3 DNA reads TGTGCCAGCAGTTACCCCTCCGGTGGCTACACCTTC.

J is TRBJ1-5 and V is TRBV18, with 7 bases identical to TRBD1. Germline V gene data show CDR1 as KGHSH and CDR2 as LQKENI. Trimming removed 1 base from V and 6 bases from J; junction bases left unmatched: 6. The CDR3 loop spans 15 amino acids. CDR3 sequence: CASSPQGTAGQPQHF. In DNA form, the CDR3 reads TGTGCCAGCTCACCACAAGGGACAGCCGGTCAGCCCCAGCATTTT.

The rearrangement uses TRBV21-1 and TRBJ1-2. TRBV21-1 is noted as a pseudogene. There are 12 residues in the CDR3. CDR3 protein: CASIRWGYGYTF. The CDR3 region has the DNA TGTGCCAGCATCAGGTGGGGCTATGGCTACACCTTC.